This passage covers 24 T cell receptor beta chains from one sample sequenced in a study of T cells in tuberculosis. Clones were read by immunoSEQ multiplex PCR, and TCRdb kept only the in-frame ones, dropping some. The profile shows 30,000 or so clones, around 95% of them singletons. Sample: PBMCs. All receptors derive from a donor between 10 and 35 years old with latent tuberculosis or without tuberculosis infection.

The V and J genes are TRBV7-3 and TRBJ2-7; TRBD2 matches at 12 bases. The CDR3 is 15 amino acids. J gave up 2 bases and V 4 bases, and 3 bases lay outside the gene matches. The germline gives CDR1 SGHTA, CDR2 FQGTGA. The CDR3 here is CASSSSGRVAYEQYF. In DNA form, the CDR3 reads TGTGCCAGCAGCTCTAGCGGGAGGGTAGCCTACGAGCAGTACTTC.

The gene calls are TRBV5-4 and TRBJ2-7, with 9 bases matching TRBD2. The CDR3 runs to 13 residues. Germline values: CDR1 SGHNT, CDR2 YYREEE (reference sequence). The trim removed 3 bases at V and 5 bases at J, leaving 3 bases unmatched. The CDR3 loop is CASSSGTSHEQYF. The CDR3 region has the DNA TGTGCCAGCAGCTCGGGGACTAGCCACGAGCAGTACTTC.

The chain carries TRBV19 and TRBJ1-2; 11 bases match TRBD1. With V trimmed by 7 bases and J by 4 bases, 8 bases remained unmatched. Germline V gene data show CDR1 as LNHDA and CDR2 as SQIVND (reference sequence). The CDR3 consists of 15 residues. The CDR3 sequence: CASMRTGGGGYGYTF. CDR3 DNA: TGTGCCAGTATGAGGACAGGGGGCGGTGGCTATGGCTACACCTTC.

V gene TRBV27 combines with J gene TRBJ2-6, with D maybe TRBD1 (6 bases). The CDR3 is made up of 17 amino acids. The V end lost 2 bases, the J end lost 2 bases, and 13 bases lay between the germline ends. Germline assignment: CDR1 MNHEY and CDR2 SMNVEV (reference sequence). CDR3 DNA sequence: TGTGCCAGCAGTTTAACCAGGGGTCAGACTGGGGCCAACGTCCTGACTTTC. It is translated as CASSLTRGQTGANVLTF. Complete variable domain (other parts from reference TRBV27 and TRBJ2-6): EAQVTQNPRYLITVTGKKLTVTCSQNMNHEYMSWYRQDPGLGLRQIYYSMNVEVTDKGDVPEGYKVSRKEKRNFPLILESPSPNQTSLYFCASSLTRGQTGANVLTFGAGSRLTVL.

The rearrangement uses TRBV10-3 and TRBJ1-2; D perhaps matches TRBD1 (6 bases). V was cut by 4 bases and J by 6 bases, with 15 bases left in between. This CDR3 comprises 14 residues. From germline, CDR1 is ENHRY and CDR2 SYGVKD. The CDR3 nucleotides are TGTGCCATCAGTGGACGTCAGGGGATGGATGGCTACACCTTC. This translates into CAISGRQGMDGYTF.

The chain joins TRBV7-9 to TRBJ2-7; 7 bases are a match to TRBD1. The CDR3 is made up of 14 amino acids. CDR1 is SEHNR, CDR2 FQNEAQ, per germline (reference sequence). The V gene end was trimmed by 3 bases and the J gene end by 2 bases; junction bases not matched to a gene: 4. The CDR3 nucleotides read TGTGCCAGCAGCTTCCCGGGACAGCCCTACGAGCAGTACTTC. This codes for CASSFPGQPYEQYF.

The V and J genes are TRBV10-2 and TRBJ2-7, with TRBD2 matching 10 bases. V lost 4 bases to trimming and J lost 2 bases; unmatched junction nucleotides: 2. Germline loops: CDR1 WSHSY, CDR2 SAAADI. This CDR3 is built from 14 residues. The CDR3 nucleotides read TGCGCCAGCAGTGTCCTAGCGGGGGCCTACGAGCAGTACTTC. It is translated as CASSVLAGAYEQYF.

The chain carries TRBV27 and TRBJ2-1, with TRBD2 as a possible D gene (6 bases). V was pared by 6 bases and J by 4 bases, with 13 bases between. The CDR3 extends over 14 amino acids. Germline V gives CDR1 MNHEY, CDR2 SMNVEV (reference sequence). CDR3 in amino acids: CASSQGLLYNEQFF. The DNA of the CDR3 is TGTGCCAGCAGCCAGGGACTTCTTTACAATGAGCAGTTCTTC.

The CDR3 nucleotides read TGTGCCACCAGCAGAGGGTCTGGCGGGGGGGCCTACGAGCAGTACTTC. Translation gives CATSRGSGGGAYEQYF. The rearrangement joins TRBV15 to TRBJ2-7; 9 positions agree with TRBD2. Germline CDR1 reads LNHNV; CDR2 reads YYDKDF (reference sequence). The CDR3 extends over 16 amino acids. The ends lost 1 base at V and 2 bases at J; junction bases unmatched: 6.

This clone appeared a single time. The rearrangement joins TRBV6-6 to TRBJ1-6, with 7 bases aligning to TRBD1. Unmatched junction bases numbered 10, after V lost 6 bases and J lost 14 bases. The CDR3 is 13 residues long. Germline loops: CDR1 MNHNY, CDR2 SVGAGI (reference sequence). The chain's CDR3 is CASRPRQGPALHF. The CDR3 DNA reads as TGTGCCAGCAGGCCAAGACAGGGCCCAGCCCTCCACTTT.

This chain connects TRBV5-8 to TRBJ1-5, with TRBD1 as a possible D gene (6 bases). V lost 7 bases and J lost 1, with 12 bases in between. Germline CDR1 is SGHTS and CDR2 is YDEGEE. The CDR3 loop spans 14 amino acids. CDR3 amino acids: CASPGVMSNQPQHF. The CDR3 DNA reads as TGTGCCAGCCCAGGGGTTATGAGCAATCAGCCCCAGCATTTT.

This chain uses TRBV15 with TRBJ1-2, with TRBD1 as a possible D gene (6 bases). Germline CDR1 is LNHNV and CDR2 is YYDKDF (reference sequence). The CDR3 has 16 residues. V was shortened by 1 base and J by 1 base, with 13 bases between the two germline ends. The CDR3 sequence is CATSRGGLPVNYGYTF. As DNA, the CDR3 is TGTGCCACCAGCAGAGGGGGGCTCCCCGTTAACTATGGCTACACCTTC. Based on the CDR3 plus reference TRBV15 and TRBJ1-2, the full variable domain is DAMVIQNPRYQVTQFGKPVTLSCSQTLNHNVMYWYQQKSSQAPKLLFHYYDKDFNNEADTPDNFQSRRPNTSFCFLDIRSPGLGDTAMYLCATSRGGLPVNYGYTFGSGTRLTVV.

This sequence joins TRBV6-5 and TRBJ1-2, with D perhaps matching TRBD1 (6 bases). The CDR3 has 14 residues. In germline, CDR1 is MNHEY, CDR2 SVGAGI. Trimming cost V 5 bases and J 8 bases, with 18 bases left between them. The CDR3 DNA reads as TGTGCCAGCAGTCGAGACAGGCGCCTCGGAGGCTACACCTTC. Its translation: CASSRDRRLGGYTF.

The chain employs TRBV5-1 and TRBJ1-1, with 7 bases matching TRBD1. The CDR3 contains 18 residues. With V trimmed by 4 bases and J by 5 bases, 20 bases remained unmatched. CDR1 SGHRS and CDR2 YFSETQ come from the germline V gene. This CDR3 is CASSPPRTGRTVRTEAFF. The CDR3 nucleotides are TGCGCCAGCAGCCCACCTAGGACAGGCAGGACGGTGAGGACTGAAGCTTTCTTT.

This clone showed up just a few times. The V call is TRBV25-1, the J call TRBJ2-7, with D possibly TRBD2 on 5 matching bases. Germline CDR1 and CDR2: MGHDK and SYGVNS. There are 14 residues in the CDR3. With 1 base removed from V and 3 bases from J, the gap between germline ends came to 10 bases. The CDR3 sequence is CASSESGKGYEQYF. The CDR3 DNA sequence: TGTGCCAGCAGTGAATCGGGGAAGGGCTACGAGCAGTACTTC.

The chain carries TRBV9 and TRBJ2-2, with 12 bases identical to TRBD1. Trimming removed 3 bases from V and 3 bases from J; junction bases left unmatched: 15. This CDR3 contains 20 residues. Germline loops: CDR1 SGDLS, CDR2 YYNGEE. The CDR3: CASSAPGQGAPHPYTGELFF. CDR3 bases: TGTGCCAGCAGCGCTCCGGGACAGGGGGCTCCCCATCCTTACACCGGGGAGCTGTTTTTT.

The chain combines TRBV27 with TRBJ2-7; 7 nucleotides match TRBD1. The germline gives CDR1 MNHEY, CDR2 SMNVEV (reference sequence). The CDR3 is 15 amino acids. With V trimmed by 6 bases and J by 11 bases, 19 bases remained unmatched. CDR3 sequence (DNA): TGTGCCAGCAGGCCGCTCTCGGGTCAGGGGGTTCGGGAGTACTTC. Its protein is CASRPLSGQGVREYF.

V gene TRBV25-1 combines with J gene TRBJ2-3; TRBD1 matches at 7 bases. The CDR3 runs 15 residues. The V gene's germline CDR1 is MGHDK and CDR2 SYGVNS. V was pared by 8 bases and J by 1 base, with 9 bases of the junction left unmatched. The CDR3 DNA sequence: TGTGCCAGCCAGACACGACAGGGACGCACAGATACGCAGTATTTT. This codes for CASQTRQGRTDTQYF.

J is TRBJ2-2 and V is TRBV7-6, with 9 nucleotides matching TRBD2. CDR3 size: 15 residues. Germline CDR1 SGHVS, CDR2 FNYEAQ. The ends lost 1 base at V and 4 bases at J; junction bases unmatched: 1. CDR3 bases: TGTGCCAGCAGCTTAGGGACTAGCGCCACCGGGGAGCTGTTTTTT. It is translated as CASSLGTSATGELFF.

The chain uses TRBV7-2 and TRBJ1-6; D is unresolved. Trimming removed 4 bases at V and 13 bases at J, with 11 bases between. CDR1 is SGHTA, CDR2 FQGNSA, per germline. The CDR3 has 12 amino acids. This chain's CDR3 is CASSSPHGPLHF. The CDR3 DNA follows: TGTGCCAGCAGCTCTCCCCACGGGCCCCTCCACTTT.

In its sample, this clone was seen once. The V and J genes are TRBV7-2 and TRBJ2-2, with 9 positions matching TRBD2. J was trimmed by 3 bases and V by 2 bases; bases with no gene match: 10. There are 18 residues in the CDR3. The germline gives CDR1 SGHTA, CDR2 FQGNSA. In DNA form, the CDR3 reads TGTGCCAGCAGCTTAATTAGCGGGAGTTCCTTTGACACCGGGGAGCTGTTTTTT. It yields the protein CASSLISGSSFDTGELFF.

This sequence joins TRBV18 and TRBJ2-1; tentative D call: TRBD2 (6 bases). Germline CDR1 KGHSH, CDR2 LQKENI. This CDR3 is built from 16 residues. Trimming took 1 base from V and 0 from J, leaving 10 bases between them. The CDR3 DNA reads as TGTGCCAGCTCACCACGGGCCGGGAGCTCCTACAATGAGCAGTTCTTC. This encodes CASSPRAGSSYNEQFF.

The gene calls are TRBV13 and TRBJ2-2, with a tentative D call TRBD2 (6 bases). V was pared by 5 bases and J by 5 bases, with 12 bases between. The germline gives CDR1 PRHDT, CDR2 FYEKMQ (reference sequence). The CDR3 has 14 residues. The CDR3 here is CASSPGTVTGELFF. In DNA, the CDR3 is TGTGCCAGCAGCCCGGGGACTGTTACCGGGGAGCTGTTTTTT.

The genes are TRBV5-1 and TRBJ2-7, with D tentatively TRBD1 (5 bases). V shed 0 bases and J shed 6 bases, with 10 bases lying between them. Germline-derived CDR1 and CDR2 are SGHRS and YFSETQ. The CDR3 is 13 amino acids. The CDR3 region has the DNA TGCGCCAGCAGCTTGGCAGGGATTAGCGAGCAGTACTTC. Its translation is CASSLAGISEQYF.